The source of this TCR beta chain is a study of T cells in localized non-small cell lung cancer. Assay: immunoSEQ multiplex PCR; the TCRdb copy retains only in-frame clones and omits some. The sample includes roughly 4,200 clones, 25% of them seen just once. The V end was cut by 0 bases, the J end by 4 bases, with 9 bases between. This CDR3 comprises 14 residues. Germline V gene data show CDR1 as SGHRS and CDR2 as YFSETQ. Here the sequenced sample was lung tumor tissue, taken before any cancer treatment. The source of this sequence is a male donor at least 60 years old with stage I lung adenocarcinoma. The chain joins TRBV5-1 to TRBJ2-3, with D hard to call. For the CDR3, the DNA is TGCGCCAGCAGCTTGGAGCCACGGGCAGATACGCAGTATTTT. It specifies CASSLEPRADTQYF.